The TCR beta chain described here comes from a study of STAT3 mutations in large granular lymphocyte leukemia. Study-wide context: Immunosuppressive therapy was given to more than half of T-LGLL patients.

Findings and caveats of the study: Variable sampling intervals and differing treatment regimens complicated linking therapy response to TCR clonal burden changes. At least one immunodominant TCR beta clonotype appeared in every T-cell large granular lymphocyte leukemia patient.

Average productive template count per sample was around 40,000. Profiling relied on immunoSEQ multiplex PCR, and the TCRdb table lists in-frame clones only, not all of them. The sample includes 9,500 to 13,000 clones, 88% of them seen just once. This clone was seen a few times. Its target is not known. Trimming cost V 6 bases and J 7 bases, with 13 bases left between them. This CDR3 has 13 amino acids. CDR1 is SNHLY, CDR2 FYNNEI, per germline. The chain links TRBV2 to TRBJ1-5; maybe TRBD1 (6 bases). The clonotype originates from a man in his 60s with T-cell large granular lymphocyte leukemia. Some clones in this sample may be carry-over from other donors' samples. Sequences were obtained from peripheral blood mononuclear cells. The CDR3 loop reads CASRGQTGQPQHF. The CDR3 nucleotides are TGTGCCAGCAGAGGACAGACGGGACAGCCCCAGCATTTT.